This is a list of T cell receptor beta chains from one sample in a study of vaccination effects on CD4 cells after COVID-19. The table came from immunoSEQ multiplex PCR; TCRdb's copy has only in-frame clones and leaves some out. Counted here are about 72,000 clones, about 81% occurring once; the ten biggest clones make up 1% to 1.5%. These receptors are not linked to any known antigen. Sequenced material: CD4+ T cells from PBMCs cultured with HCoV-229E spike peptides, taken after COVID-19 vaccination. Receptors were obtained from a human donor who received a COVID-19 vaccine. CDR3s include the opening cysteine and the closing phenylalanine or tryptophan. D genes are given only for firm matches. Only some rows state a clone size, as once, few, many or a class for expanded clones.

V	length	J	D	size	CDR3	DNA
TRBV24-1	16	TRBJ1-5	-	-	CATSDEGGVWNQPQHF	TGTGCCACCAGTGATGAGGGGGGGGTTTGGAATCAGCCCCAGCATTTT
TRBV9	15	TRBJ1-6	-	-	CASSVSGSGNSPLHF	TGTGCCAGCAGCGTCTCAGGGAGTGGGAATTCACCCCTCCACTTT
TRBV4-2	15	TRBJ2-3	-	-	CASSQEELADGTQYF	TGTGCCAGCAGCCAAGAGGAACTAGCTGACGGTACGCAGTATTTT
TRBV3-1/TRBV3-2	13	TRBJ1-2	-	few	CASSHGGSDGYTF	TGTGCCAGCAGCCACGGGGGATCAGATGGCTACACCTTC
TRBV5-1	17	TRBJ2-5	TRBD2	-	CASSLVPGGVGQETQYF	TGCGCCAGCAGCTTGGTCCCGGGAGGTGTGGGGCAAGAGACCCAGTACTTC
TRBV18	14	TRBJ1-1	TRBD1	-	CASSPQGANTEAFF	TGTGCCAGCTCACCACAGGGGGCGAACACTGAAGCTTTCTTT
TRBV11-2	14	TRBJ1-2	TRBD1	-	CASSPDRGGYGYTF	TGTGCCAGCAGCCCAGACAGGGGGGGCTATGGCTACACCTTC
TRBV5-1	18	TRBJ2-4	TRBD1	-	CASSLGTGWSSAKNIQYF	TGCGCCAGCAGCTTGGGGACAGGGTGGAGCTCAGCCAAAAACATTCAGTACTTC
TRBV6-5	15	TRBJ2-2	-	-	CASTPGGADDGELFF	TGTGCCAGCACCCCAGGGGGGGCGGATGACGGGGAGCTGTTTTTT
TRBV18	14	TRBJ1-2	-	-	CASSPPGQYYGYTF	TGTGCCAGCTCACCACCCGGACAGTACTATGGCTACACCTTC
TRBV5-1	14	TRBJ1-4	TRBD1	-	CASSFGDRDEKLFF	TGCGCCAGCAGCTTCGGAGACAGGGACGAAAAACTGTTTTTT
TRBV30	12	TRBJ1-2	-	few	CAWTTGNYGYTF	TGTGCCTGGACCACAGGGAACTATGGCTACACCTTC
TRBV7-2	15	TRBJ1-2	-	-	CASSPRGKTGLGYTF	TGTGCCAGCAGCCCCCGGGGCAAAACAGGGCTTGGCTACACCTTC
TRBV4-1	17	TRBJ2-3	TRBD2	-	CASSSRTSGGATDTQYF	TGCGCCAGCAGCTCCCGGACTAGCGGGGGGGCCACAGATACGCAGTATTTT
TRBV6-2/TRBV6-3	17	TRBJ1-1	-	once	CASSYGPLYGMNTEAFF	TGTGCCAGCAGTTACGGCCCTCTCTATGGCATGAACACTGAAGCTTTCTTT
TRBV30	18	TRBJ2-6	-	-	CAWSPQGEGFSGANVLTF	TGTGCCTGGAGTCCCCAGGGGGAGGGGTTCTCTGGGGCCAACGTCCTGACTTTC
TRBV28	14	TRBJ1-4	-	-	CASSPQGTNEKLFF	TGTGCCAGCAGCCCACAGGGAACTAATGAAAAACTGTTTTTT
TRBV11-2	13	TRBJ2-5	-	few	CASSARGQETQYF	TGTGCCAGCAGCGCTAGGGGGCAAGAGACCCAGTACTTC
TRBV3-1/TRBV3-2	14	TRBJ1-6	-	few	CASMGGSYNSPLHF	TGTGCCAGCATGGGCGGCTCCTATAATTCACCCCTCCACTTT
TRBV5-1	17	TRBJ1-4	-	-	CASSGNPGAATNEKLFF	TGCGCCAGCAGCGGGAACCCCGGGGCAGCAACTAATGAAAAACTGTTTTTT
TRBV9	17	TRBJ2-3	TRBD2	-	CASRNPGLRDGGDTQYF	TGTGCCAGCAGGAACCCGGGACTACGTGATGGTGGAGATACGCAGTATTTT
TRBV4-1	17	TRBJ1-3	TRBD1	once	CASSQVLTGEVRNTIYF	TGCGCCAGCAGCCAAGTGTTAACAGGGGAGGTGAGAAACACCATATATTTT
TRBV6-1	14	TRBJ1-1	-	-	CASSDPRGKTEAFF	TGTGCCAGCAGTGACCCGAGGGGGAAAACTGAAGCTTTCTTT
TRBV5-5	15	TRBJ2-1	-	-	CASSLEGDSYNEQFF	TGTGCCAGCAGCTTGGAAGGGGACTCCTACAATGAGCAGTTCTTC
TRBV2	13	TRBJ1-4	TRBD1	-	CANNRDRNEKLFF	TGTGCCAACAACCGGGACAGAAATGAAAAACTGTTTTTT
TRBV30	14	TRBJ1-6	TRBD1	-	CAWSEGQGASPLHF	TGTGCCTGGAGTGAGGGACAGGGAGCTTCACCCCTCCACTTT
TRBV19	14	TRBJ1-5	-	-	CASTWQGSNQPQHF	TGTGCCAGTACTTGGCAGGGTAGCAATCAGCCCCAGCATTTT
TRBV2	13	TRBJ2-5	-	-	CASSVWEGETQYF	TGTGCCAGCAGTGTTTGGGAAGGGGAGACCCAGTACTTC
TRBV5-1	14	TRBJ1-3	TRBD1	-	CASSPGQPGNTIYF	TGCGCCAGCAGCCCGGGACAGCCTGGAAACACCATATATTTT
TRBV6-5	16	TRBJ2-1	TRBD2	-	CASSYSFLAGLAEQFF	TGTGCCAGCAGTTACTCCTTTCTAGCGGGGCTTGCTGAGCAGTTCTTC
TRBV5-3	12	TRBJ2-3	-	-	CARSNGTDTQYF	TGTGCCAGAAGCAATGGGACAGATACGCAGTATTTT
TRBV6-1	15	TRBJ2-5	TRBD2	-	CASSDGLAGGRAQYF	TGTGCCAGCAGTGACGGACTAGCGGGGGGGCGGGCCCAGTACTTC
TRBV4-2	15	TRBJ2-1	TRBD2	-	CASSQAGLAGGPLFF	TGTGCCAGCAGCCAAGCGGGACTAGCGGGGGGGCCGTTGTTCTTC
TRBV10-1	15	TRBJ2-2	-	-	CASSGPGKGTGELFF	TGCGCCAGCAGTGGGCCCGGGAAGGGCACCGGGGAGCTGTTTTTT
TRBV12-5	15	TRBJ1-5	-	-	CASGLGQGSNQPQHF	TGTGCTAGTGGTTTGGGGCAGGGAAGCAATCAGCCCCAGCATTTT
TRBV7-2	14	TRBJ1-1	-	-	CASSLFGEGTEAFF	TGTGCCAGCAGCTTATTTGGGGAGGGGACTGAAGCTTTCTTT
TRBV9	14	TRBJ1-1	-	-	CASSVDGVVTEAFF	TGTGCCAGCAGCGTAGATGGGGTCGTCACTGAAGCTTTCTTT
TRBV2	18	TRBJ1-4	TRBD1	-	CASRGRGGGYATNEKLFF	TGTGCCAGCAGGGGTCGTGGAGGGGGCTATGCAACTAATGAAAAACTGTTTTTT
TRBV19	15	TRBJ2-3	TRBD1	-	CASSMGQGGADTQYF	TGTGCCAGTAGTATGGGACAGGGCGGGGCAGATACGCAGTATTTT
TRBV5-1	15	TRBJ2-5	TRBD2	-	CASSLRLAEQETQYF	TGCGCCAGCAGCCTAAGACTAGCGGAACAAGAGACCCAGTACTTC
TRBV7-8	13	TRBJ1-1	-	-	CASSLITLTEAFF	TGTGCCAGCAGCTTAATTACCCTAACTGAAGCTTTCTTT